The TCR beta chain described here comes from a study of molecular identifiers for immune sequencing clone quantification. Both previously described methods and listed TCR primers were employed to make bulk TCR libraries. TCRdb recomputed calls from the PCR reads with MiXCR, one row per CDR3 protein. Of around 460,000 distinct CDR3 sequences listed, around 25% were seen once; the top ten hold under 0.85%. V was pared by 9 bases and J by 11 bases, with 20 bases between. Germline V gene data show CDR1 as SEHNR and CDR2 as FQNEAQ (reference sequence). This CDR3 has 12 residues. This clonotype was seen more than once but under ten times.

The TCR sequence derives from a human donor in good health. Some libraries in this study had Jurkat cell RNA spiked in. Sequencing was carried out using naive CD8+ T cells from blood, with Jurkat cell RNA spiked in. Subset given: FACS-sorted CD8+CD4-CCR7+CD45RA+ naive T cells. The rearrangement uses TRBV7-9 and TRBJ2-7; a weak D match, TRBD2 (6 bases). CDR3 in amino acids: CASFAPGDGEYF. The CDR3 coding sequence is TGTGCCAGTTTCGCACCGGGGGACGGGGAGTACTTC.